Included here is one TCR beta chain sequence, with context. The sample is drawn from a study of CD8 T cells in Susac syndrome. Trimming took 3 bases from V and 2 from J, leaving 10 bases between them. From germline, CDR1 is LGHDT and CDR2 YNNKEL (reference sequence). The CDR3 is made up of 14 amino acids. Reverse transcription used about 0.45 to 1 ug RNA and random hexamers. MiXCR, applied by TCRdb to the immunoSEQ multiplex PCR reads, yields one record per CDR3 protein. The table records more than 150,000 distinct CDR3 sequences, 90% to 95% of them present only once. TEMRA cells were enriched by FACS, while CD8+ and CD4+ T cells were obtained through a negative isolation that was performed magnetically.

The chain employs TRBV3-1 and TRBJ2-5, with D perhaps TRBD1 (5 bases). Sequenced sample: CD4+ T cells from PBMCs. The receptor was derived from a human donor in good health. The CDR3, as DNA: TGTGCCAGCAGCCAGTGGCAGGGTCAAGAGACCCAGTACTTC. Protein sequence: CASSQWQGQETQYF.